Following are 3 T cell receptor beta chains from one sample sequenced in a study of spatial heterogeneity in lung cancer. MiXCR was run by TCRdb on the 5' RACE reads, yielding one entry per CDR3 protein. Of roughly 80,000 distinct CDR3 sequences in the sample, roughly an eighth are singletons; the top ten hold around 4.3%. Time point specified: sample taken at primary tumor resection. Sequencing of whole RNA from tumor, nontumor lung or frozen PBMC involved no sorting. Sample: PBMCs, taken at surgery. The receptors originated from a male donor with early-stage non-small cell lung cancer.

This clonotype was seen many times. The gene calls are TRBV6-6 and TRBJ2-3; TRBD1 might be the D (6 bases). Trimming pared 4 bases from V and 6 bases from J, leaving 23 bases between. The CDR3 runs 17 residues. In germline, CDR1 is MNHNY, CDR2 SVGAGI (reference sequence). CDR3 DNA sequence: TGTGCCAGCAGTTTCTACAGGGAACTAGGCAGCAGGGATACGCAGTATTTT. It is translated as CASSFYRELGSRDTQYF.

CDR3 protein: CASRPSGSQYEQYF. The CDR3 DNA reads as TGTGCCAGCAGACCTAGCGGGAGTCAGTACGAGCAGTACTTC. The chain joins TRBV2 to TRBJ2-7; 10 bases fit TRBD2. Per the germline V gene, CDR1 is SNHLY and CDR2 is FYNNEI. V shed 6 bases, J shed 4 bases, and the junction held 6 bases outside the gene matches. This CDR3 spans 14 amino acids.

This clonotype was counted only a few times. This chain connects TRBV6-5 to TRBJ2-3; 10 positions agree with TRBD2. The CDR3 has 15 amino acids. The V gene end was trimmed by 7 bases and the J gene end by 6 bases; junction bases not matched to a gene: 10. The germline V gene encodes CDR1 MNHEY and CDR2 SVGAGI. This CDR3 reads CASIQRTSGRDTQYF. The DNA for the CDR3 is TGTGCCAGCATTCAACGGACTAGCGGTCGGGATACGCAGTATTTT.